A single T cell receptor (beta chain) is shown here with its context. This receptor's antigen is unknown. No per-base quality is available; no much larger clone lies one base away. This sample was taken from a study of T cell responses to AZD1222 COVID-19 vaccine (dated by TCRdb to about 2021). Study-level background: A total of 230 to 250 trial participants underwent TCR sequencing, of whom about 210 had received two doses of AZD1222 and about 25 had received two doses of the MenACWY control vaccine. Trial participants were enrolled into age subgroups of 18-55, 56-69 and 70-plus years, which contained about 160, 30 and 59 TCR-sequenced participants, respectively. The investigation overall reported the following: Nearly half of unique spike-specific TCRs reportedly recognized epitopes outside regions mutated in the B.1.351 and B.1.1.7 variants. The 56-69-year group was small, and its depth increase did not reach significance, likely because of low power. Because no samples from the day 14 peak response were available, repertoires could be characterized only after the peak T cell response. Participants were mostly white British and included more females than males, and it was suggested by the authors that clonal diversity may have been underestimated. Conclusions about previously exposed vaccinees are limited, since just five to seven AZD1222 recipients were seropositive for SARS-CoV-2 at baseline. The whole spike protein was spanned by vaccine-associated CD4 TCRs, and dominant responses were seen in regions 160-218 and 743-854. After two AZD1222 doses, both the breadth and the depth of spike-specific TCRs were significantly higher than at day 0 and than in MenACWY recipients.

From the cysteine through the phenylalanine, the CDR3 covers 16 amino acids. Only the CDR3 region is kept as DNA, spanning 48 bases read in frame from base 1. Germline trimming: 2 bases from V, 4 bases from J; junction bases outside gene matches: 7. Per the germline V gene, SGDLS is the CDR1 and YYNGEE is the CDR2. The CDR3 regions of human TCRbeta chains were subjected to immunosequencing. The paper's processing steps were these. Repertoire TCRs were matched against a reference library of SARS-CoV-2-specific TCRs generated with the MIRA antigen-specificity platform. Breadth was defined as the fraction of unique TCRs that were SARS-CoV-2-associated. Depth was defined as the fraction of total T cells that were SARS-CoV-2-associated. Using the MIRA data, each spike-specific TCR was mapped to the spike region that the TCR reacts to and placed in a CD4 or CD8 class. Log10-transformed breadth and depth values were compared by one-way ANOVA with Sidak's multiple comparisons tests. What TCRdb holds here is the immuneACCESS table cut down to in-frame rearrangements. Part of the clones is not present; checked against another copy, under half of the missing clones reflect an unresolved V gene, and the others are unexplained. V, J and clone size derive from that table, while D and trimming were established from the DNA sequence. This sample lists approximately 150,000 clones; around 88% were detected once. Together, the top ten hold around 1% of the sample.

Read against the paper, the sample's time point label means: about 28 days (+/-7) after the second vaccine dose. AZD1222 recipients given second doses at about 4 weeks or at about 12 weeks were pooled, since spike-specific TCR depth and breadth were not found to differ between the two schedules. Vaccinee samples came from UK trials COV001 and COV002, including a single-blind randomized controlled phase 2/3 trial of AZD1222 (ChAdOx1 nCoV-19) in healthy adults. For TCRbeta chain sequencing, PBMC samples from trial participants were taken at day 0 and at day 28 after the second dose. The source was peripheral blood, collected 28 days after the second AZD1222 dose. This TCR derives from an adult who received the AZD1222 COVID-19 vaccine. The rearrangement joined TRBV9 to TRBJ2-5; TRBD2 fits 11 bases in the junction. The DNA reads as follows: TGTGCCAGCAGCGTTCAGGCCGGGACTAGCGGAGAGACCCAGTACTTC. It encodes CASSVQAGTSGETQYF. The entire variable domain, with the stretches around the CDR3 drawn from the reference TRBV9 and TRBJ2-5 proteins, is DSGVTQTPKHLITATGQRVTLRCSPRSGDLSVYWYQQSLDQGLQFLIQYYNGEERAKGNILERFSAQQFPDLHSELNLSSLELGDSALYFCASSVQAGTSGETQYFGPGTRLLVL.